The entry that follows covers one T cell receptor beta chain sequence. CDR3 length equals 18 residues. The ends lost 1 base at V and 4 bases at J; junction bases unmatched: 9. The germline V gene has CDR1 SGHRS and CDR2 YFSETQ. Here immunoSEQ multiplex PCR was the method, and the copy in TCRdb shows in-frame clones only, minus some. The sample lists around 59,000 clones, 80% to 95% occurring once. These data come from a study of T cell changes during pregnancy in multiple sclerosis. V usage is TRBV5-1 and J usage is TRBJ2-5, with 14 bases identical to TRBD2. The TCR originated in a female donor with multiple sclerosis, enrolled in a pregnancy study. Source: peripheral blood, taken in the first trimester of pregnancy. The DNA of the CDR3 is TGCGCCAGCAGCTTGTTCGGGACTAGCGGGGGCGGGGGAGAGACCCAGTACTTC. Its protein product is CASSLFGTSGGGGETQYF.